One and the same sample provided the 8 T cell receptor beta chains below, sequenced in a study of blood T cell repertoires in COVID-19. The assay was immunoSEQ multiplex PCR, and TCRdb's table has in-frame clones only and misses some. This sample has approximately 440,000 clones, with about 92% found just once. The sample taken for sequencing was PBMCs or T cells enriched from blood (not recorded which). The origin of the receptors is a man younger than 30 who had recovered from COVID-19.

In this sample, this clone turned up a few times. This rearrangement joins TRBV28 to TRBJ2-1, with 8 bases fitting TRBD1. The CDR3 contains 15 residues. The germline V gene has CDR1 MDHEN and CDR2 SYDVKM. The V and J ends lost 5 bases and 3 bases, in that order; junction bases with no gene match: 6. This CDR3 reads CASSPIGQGYNEQFF. The CDR3 coding sequence is TGTGCCAGCAGTCCCATCGGACAGGGCTACAATGAGCAGTTCTTC.

The chain has TRBV18 and TRBJ1-2; perhaps TRBD1 as D (5 bases). CDR3 size: 16 residues. Germline CDR1 KGHSH, CDR2 LQKENI. The germline V and J ends were trimmed by 2 bases and 7 bases, with 20 bases remaining between them. CDR3 in amino acids: CASSPSRQGNPGGYTF. The CDR3 nucleotides read TGTGCCAGCTCACCAAGTCGCCAGGGCAACCCGGGTGGCTACACCTTC. Filled out from reference TRBV18 and TRBJ1-2, the complete variable domain reads NAGVMQNPRHLVRRRGQEARLRCSPMKGHSHVYWYRQLPEEGLKFMVYLQKENIIDESGMPKERFSAEFPKEGPSILRIQQVVRGDSAAYFCASSPSRQGNPGGYTFGSGTRLTVV.

A word on this clone: Additional DNA sequences in this sample encode the identical CDR3. The chain uses TRBV5-1 and TRBJ2-5; 7 positions match TRBD2. The junction had 8 bases not matched to a gene; V was cut back by 4 bases and J by 5 bases. The CDR3 is 14 residues long. Germline lookup yields CDR1 SGHRS and CDR2 YFSETQ. The CDR3 loop reads CASSLSGGGETQYF. The CDR3 DNA sequence: TGCGCCAGCAGCCTGTCCGGGGGAGGGGAGACCCAGTACTTC.

The sample holds a few counts of this clone. The chain combines TRBV2 with TRBJ1-2, with a possible D match to TRBD1 (5 bases). Germline CDR1 reads SNHLY; CDR2 reads FYNNEI. The V and J ends lost 7 bases and 5 bases respectively, with 14 bases between them. This CDR3 has 13 amino acids. The CDR3 loop is CASKLGGGYGYTF. The CDR3 bases are TGTGCCAGCAAACTCGGGGGTGGGTATGGCTACACCTTC.

This chain connects TRBV4-1 to TRBJ1-1; unclear D gene. The CDR3 spans 15 residues. Trimming shortened V by 1 base and J by 0 bases, and 9 bases separated the two germline ends. CDR1 MGHRA and CDR2 YSYEKL come from the germline V gene. As DNA, the CDR3 is TGCGCCAGCAGCCAAGGGGCAGCATTGAACACTGAAGCTTTCTTT. Translated: CASSQGAALNTEAFF.

The J gene is TRBJ1-6, the V gene TRBV5-1; perhaps TRBD1 as D (6 bases). Trimming removed 6 bases at V and 9 bases at J, with 16 bases between. The CDR3 extends over 14 amino acids. The germline CDR1 and CDR2 sequences are SGHRS and YFSETQ. The CDR3 DNA sequence: TGCGCCAGCACACCCGGGCAGGGGACTTCACCCCTCCACTTT. Translating it yields CASTPGQGTSPLHF.

The chain links TRBV24-1 to TRBJ2-3, with 9 nucleotides matching TRBD1. After removal of 6 bases from V and 4 bases from J, the junction contained 4 bases not matched to a gene. The CDR3 sequence is 14 residues long. Germline V gives CDR1 KGHDR, CDR2 SFDVKD. The CDR3, as DNA: TGTGCCACCAGTCCGGACAGGGGAGCAGATACGCAGTATTTT. Its protein is CATSPDRGADTQYF.

This chain joins TRBV7-9 and TRBJ1-1; 7 positions match TRBD1. The CDR3 is 17 residues long. CDR1 is SEHNR, CDR2 FQNEAQ, per germline (reference sequence). J lost 0 bases, V lost 4 bases, and 11 bases had no gene match. The CDR3 reads CASSYGQAYVLNTEAFF. The DNA for the CDR3 is TGTGCCAGCAGCTATGGACAGGCTTACGTGTTGAACACTGAAGCTTTCTTT.